These T cell receptor beta chains were read from a single sample in a study of cytomegalovirus exposure and HLA in healthy donors. Using immunoSEQ multiplex PCR, the repertoire was profiled, and TCRdb retains in-frame clones only, with some absent. In the table there are roughly 130,000 clones, about three quarters of which are singletons. The material sequenced was PBMCs. These receptors were taken from a human donor in good health. The CDR3 runs from the conserved cysteine through the conserved F or W. D genes are given only for firm matches.

>TRBJ2-7|-|TRBV7-9
TGTGCCAGCAGCTTAGTGTCCGCCTACGAGCAGTACTTC
CASSLVSAYEQYF
>TRBJ2-3|TRBD2|TRBV6-5
TGTGCCAGCAGACGGACTAGCGGAGATACGCAGTATTTT
CASRRTSGDTQYF
>TRBJ2-2|-|TRBV7-8
TGTGCCAGCAGCCTAATCACCGGGGAGCTGTTTTTT
CASSLITGELFF
>TRBJ2-3|-|TRBV6-1
TGTGCCAATCGAGGAGACGGAGGTACGCAGTATTTT
CANRGDGGTQYF
>TRBJ2-3|TRBD1|TRBV7-9
TGTGCCAGCAGCCCCTTACAGGGGGCAGGCACAGATACGCAGTATTTT
CASSPLQGAGTDTQYF
>TRBJ1-1|-|TRBV19
TGTGCCAGTAGTATAGGGTACAGGGTTGCCAACACTGAAGCTTTCTTT
CASSIGYRVANTEAFF
>TRBJ2-7|TRBD1|TRBV9
TGTGCCAGCAGCTCGGGACAGACTCTTAGCTACGAGCAGTACTTC
CASSSGQTLSYEQYF
>TRBJ2-1|TRBD2|TRBV9
TGTGCCAGCAGCCGAGGGCGGGGGAACCATCCCTACAATGAGCAGTTCTTC
CASSRGRGNHPYNEQFF
>TRBJ1-5|-|TRBV6-1
TGTGCCAGCAGTGACAACGGGCAGCCCCAGCATTTT
CASSDNGQPQHF
>TRBJ1-2|-|TRBV27
TGTGCCAGCAGTTTGGCTAGGAATAGCGGCTACACCTTC
CASSLARNSGYTF
>TRBJ1-2|-|TRBV6-1
TGTGCCAGCAGTGAAGCACGTTTGACAGGATTCTATGGCTACACCTTC
CASSEARLTGFYGYTF
>TRBJ2-7|-|TRBV11-2
TGTGCCAGCAGTCCCGGGACTCTCTCCTACGAGCAGTACTTC
CASSPGTLSYEQYF
>TRBJ2-7|-|TRBV9
TGTGCCAGCAGCTTCTTGACTAGTAGCGAGCAGTACTTC
CASSFLTSSEQYF
>TRBJ1-5|-|TRBV5-1
TGCGCCAGCAGCTTGGGTGGGGAGTCCAATCAGCCCCAGCATTTT
CASSLGGESNQPQHF
>TRBJ1-6|-|TRBV11-2
TGTGCCAGCAGCTTTTGGGAGGATAATTCACCCCTCCACTTT
CASSFWEDNSPLHF